This T cell receptor beta chain stems from a study of cytomegalovirus exposure and HLA in healthy donors. Study observations and caveats: Rarity characterized most TCR sequences, yet some public TCRs appeared in many donors.

The data were produced by immunoSEQ multiplex PCR, yet TCRdb's version contains in-frame clones alone and is incomplete. The sample holds roughly 71,000 clones; 94% are singletons and the top ten take about 0.63%. Concerning this clone itself: Antigen specificity is unknown.

Germline V gene lookup returns CDR1 PRHDT and CDR2 FYEKMQ (reference sequence). V lost 5 bases, J lost 5 bases, and 12 bases lay in between. This CDR3 is built from 13 residues. The clonotype originates from a young woman in good health and CMV-seronegative. The material sequenced was PBMCs. The V call is TRBV13, the J call TRBJ2-5; D might be TRBD2 (5 bases). This CDR3 is CASSRGYGETQYF. CDR3 nucleotides: TGTGCCAGCAGCCGGGGATACGGGGAGACCCAGTACTTC.